Sequencing of this TCR beta chain was carried out in a study of regulatory T cells in long-lasting Graves disease. The authors built TCR beta libraries using iRepertoire HTBI primers and Arm-PCR of CDR3 regions. MiXCR was run by TCRdb on the multiplex PCR reads, yielding one entry per CDR3 protein. The table lists about 340,000 distinct CDR3 sequences, about 19% of them singletons. About this clonotype: Antigen unknown. A much larger clone sits a single nucleotide away, making a read error possible.

Regarding time point: persistent/refractory GD, antithyroid drugs over 5 years with positive TRAb. After RNA was extracted from PBMCs, the TCR library was made from it. Guidelines of the American Thyroid Association were used to diagnose Graves' disease. Blood from the periphery, about 9.7 milliliters in all, was drawn into EDTA tubes. CDR1 SGHTA and CDR2 FQGNSA come from the germline V gene. Deletions cut 0 bases from V and 5 bases from J, with 16 bases between. The CDR3 extends over 16 amino acids. Overall study results and limits: TCR diversity was lower in persistent than newly diagnosed Graves' disease.

The receptor's source is a female donor with Graves disease. This rearrangement joins TRBV7-2 to TRBJ2-5, with a possible D match to TRBD1 (7 bases). Source: peripheral blood mononuclear cells (PBMCs), taken when the disease was refractory, from a patient treated with antithyroid drugs. The CDR3 sequence is CASSLAKGAGRETQYF. CDR3 bases: TGTGCCAGCAGCTTAGCGAAGGGGGCTGGGAGGGAGACCCAGTACTTC.